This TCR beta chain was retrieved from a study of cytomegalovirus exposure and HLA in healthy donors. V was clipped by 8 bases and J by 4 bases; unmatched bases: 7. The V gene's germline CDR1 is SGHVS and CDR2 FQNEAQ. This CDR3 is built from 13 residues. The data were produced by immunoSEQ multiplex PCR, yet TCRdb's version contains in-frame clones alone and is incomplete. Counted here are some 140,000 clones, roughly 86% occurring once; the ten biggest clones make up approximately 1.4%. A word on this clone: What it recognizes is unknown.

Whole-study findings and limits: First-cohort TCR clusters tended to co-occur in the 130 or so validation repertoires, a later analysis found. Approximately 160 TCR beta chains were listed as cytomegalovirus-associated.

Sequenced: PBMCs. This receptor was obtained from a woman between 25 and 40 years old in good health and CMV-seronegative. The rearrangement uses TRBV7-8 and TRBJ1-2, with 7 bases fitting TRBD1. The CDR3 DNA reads TGTGCCAGCGCCGCTTCAGGGGGCTATGGCTACACCTTC. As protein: CASAASGGYGYTF.